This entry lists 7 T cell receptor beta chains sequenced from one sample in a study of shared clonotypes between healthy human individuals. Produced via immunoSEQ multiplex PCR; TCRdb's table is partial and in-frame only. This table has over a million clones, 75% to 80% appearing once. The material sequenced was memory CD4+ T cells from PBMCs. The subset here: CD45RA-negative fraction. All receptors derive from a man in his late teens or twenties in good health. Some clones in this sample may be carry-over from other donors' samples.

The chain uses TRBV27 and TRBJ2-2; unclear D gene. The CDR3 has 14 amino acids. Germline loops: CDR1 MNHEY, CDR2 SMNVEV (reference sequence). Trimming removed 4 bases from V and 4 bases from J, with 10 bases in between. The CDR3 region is CASSSRIFTGELFF. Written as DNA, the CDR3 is TGTGCCAGCAGTTCGCGGATCTTCACCGGGGAGCTGTTTTTT.

This chain's CDR3 is CAITPRAEGTEAFF. The CDR3 DNA reads TGTGCCATCACCCCCCGCGCCGAGGGGACTGAAGCTTTCTTT. The rearrangement links TRBV10-3 to TRBJ1-1, with D perhaps matching TRBD1 (5 bases). Between the trimmed V and J ends, which lost 7 bases and 5 bases, there was a span of 17 bases. Germline CDR1 ENHRY, CDR2 SYGVKD. The CDR3 runs 14 residues.

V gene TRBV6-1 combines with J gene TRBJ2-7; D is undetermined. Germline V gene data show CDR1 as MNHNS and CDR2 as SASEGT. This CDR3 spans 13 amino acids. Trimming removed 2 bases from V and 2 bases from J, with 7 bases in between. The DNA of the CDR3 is TGTGCCAGCAGTGAACTGGAAGCCTACGAGCAGTACTTC. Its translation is CASSELEAYEQYF.

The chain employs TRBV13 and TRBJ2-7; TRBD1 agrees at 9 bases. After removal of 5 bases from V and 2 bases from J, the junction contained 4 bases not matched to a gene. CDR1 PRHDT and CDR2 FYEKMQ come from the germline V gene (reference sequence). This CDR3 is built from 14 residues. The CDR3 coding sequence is TGTGCCAGCAGCCCGACAGGGGGAACCTACGAGCAGTACTTC. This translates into CASSPTGGTYEQYF.

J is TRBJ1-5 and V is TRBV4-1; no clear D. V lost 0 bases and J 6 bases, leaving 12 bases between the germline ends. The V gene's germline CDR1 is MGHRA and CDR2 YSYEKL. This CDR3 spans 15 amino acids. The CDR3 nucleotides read TGCGCCAGCAGCCAAGAGGTCTCCCGAGGTCAGCCCCAGCATTTT. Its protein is CASSQEVSRGQPQHF.

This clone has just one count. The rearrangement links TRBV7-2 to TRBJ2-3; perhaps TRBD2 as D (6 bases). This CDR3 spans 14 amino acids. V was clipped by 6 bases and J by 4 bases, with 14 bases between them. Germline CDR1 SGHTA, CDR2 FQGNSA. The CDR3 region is CASRPPGGADTQYF. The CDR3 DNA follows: TGTGCCAGCAGACCCCCCGGGGGAGCAGATACGCAGTATTTT.

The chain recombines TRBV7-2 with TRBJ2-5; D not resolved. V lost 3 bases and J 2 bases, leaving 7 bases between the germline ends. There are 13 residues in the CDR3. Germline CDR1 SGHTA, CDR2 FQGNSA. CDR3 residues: CASSFTPQETQYF. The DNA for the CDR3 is TGTGCCAGCAGCTTCACACCGCAAGAGACCCAGTACTTC.